The following is a TCR beta chain sequence with its context. The CDR3 spans 16 residues. CDR1 LGHDT and CDR2 YNNKEL come from the germline V gene (reference sequence). V lost 0 bases, J lost 9 bases, and 15 bases lay in between. The data are from a study of blood T cell repertoires in COVID-19. Libraries were prepared by immunoSEQ multiplex PCR; TCRdb keeps only in-frame clonotypes and omits some of them. The table lists about 63,000 clones, around 88% of them singletons. Input material: peripheral blood. The TCR originated in a woman older than 75 with acute or convalescent COVID-19. The V and J genes are TRBV3-1 (or the pseudogene TRBV3-2) and TRBJ1-6; D perhaps matches TRBD1 (6 bases). This CDR3 reads CASSQDSGVGSSPLHF. DNA for the CDR3: TGTGCCAGCAGCCAAGATTCAGGGGTAGGGAGTTCACCCCTCCACTTT.